A single sample gave rise to the 14 T cell receptor beta chains below, sequenced in a study of cytomegalovirus exposure and HLA in healthy donors. With 60 Vbeta and 13 Jbeta primers, the PCR was carried out. TCRdb's table, derived via immunoSEQ multiplex PCR, lists solely in-frame clones and lacks some. This table holds more than 150,000 clones, 70% to 80% found once. The sample consisted of PBMCs. The receptors originated from a man between 18 and 35 years old in good health and CMV-seronegative.

The chain has TRBV7-6 and TRBJ2-2; no firm D call. This CDR3 contains 12 residues. The germline gives CDR1 SGHVS, CDR2 FNYEAQ. The V and J ends lost 3 bases and 4 bases respectively, with 3 bases between them. The CDR3 here is CASSFLTGELFF. CDR3 DNA: TGTGCCAGCAGCTTCCTCACCGGGGAGCTGTTTTTT. The whole variable domain, remainder taken from reference TRBV7-6 and TRBJ2-2, is GAGVSQSPRYKVTKRGQDVALRCDPISGHVSLYWYRQALGQGPEFLTYFNYEAQQDKSGLPNDRFSAERPEGSISTLTIQRTEQRDSAMYRCASSFLTGELFFGEGSRLTVL.

V and J are TRBV5-6 and TRBJ1-2; D remains unclear. Germline CDR1 SGHDT, CDR2 YYEEEE. Trimming stripped 5 bases from V and 4 bases from J, with 12 bases between. The CDR3 runs 13 residues. CDR3 sequence (DNA): TGTGCCAGCAGGGGTGTGGCAGGCTATGGCTACACCTTC. Protein: CASRGVAGYGYTF. The variable domain in full, completed from reference TRBV5-6 and TRBJ1-2, reads DAGVTQSPTHLIKTRGQQVTLRCSPKSGHDTVSWYQQALGQGPQFIFQYYEEEERQRGNFPDRFSGHQFPNYSSELNVNALLLGDSALYLCASRGVAGYGYTFGSGTRLTVV.

The chain employs TRBV7-9 and TRBJ1-1, with 9 positions matching TRBD1. The germline V gene has CDR1 SEHNR and CDR2 FQNEAQ (reference sequence). With V trimmed by 5 bases and J by 0 bases, 7 bases remained unmatched. This CDR3 has 16 amino acids. CDR3: CASSAHGQGMNTEAFF. Written as DNA, the CDR3 is TGTGCCAGCAGCGCCCACGGACAGGGGATGAACACTGAAGCTTTCTTT.

The CDR3 sequence: CASSVIRDRDEQYF. In DNA form, the CDR3 reads TGTGCCAGCAGCGTAATCCGAGACAGGGACGAGCAGTACTTC. The J gene is TRBJ2-7, the V gene TRBV2, with TRBD1 matching over 7 bases. The CDR3 is 14 amino acids. Unmatched junction bases numbered 10, after V lost 6 bases and J lost 5 bases. Germline values: CDR1 SNHLY, CDR2 FYNNEI. The full variable domain, completed using reference TRBV2 and TRBJ2-7, is EPEVTQTPSHQVTQMGQEVILRCVPISNHLYFYWYRQILGQKVEFLVSFYNNEISEKSEIFDDQFSVERPDGSNFTLKIRSTKLEDSAMYFCASSVIRDRDEQYFGPGTRLTVT.

This chain connects TRBV9 to TRBJ2-3, with a possible D match to TRBD2 (6 bases). The CDR3 extends over 16 amino acids. The V gene lost 4 bases and the J gene lost 3 bases, with 18 bases spanning the gap. The germline gives CDR1 SGDLS, CDR2 YYNGEE. The CDR3 here is CASSPLPGTVTDTQYF. Written as DNA, the CDR3 is TGTGCCAGCAGCCCCCTGCCCGGGACTGTAACAGATACGCAGTATTTT.

The chain's CDR3 is CASSPGTGGFEAFF. For the CDR3, the DNA is TGTGCCAGCAGCCCAGGGACAGGGGGCTTTGAAGCTTTCTTT. V usage is TRBV9 and J usage is TRBJ1-1, with TRBD1 matching 12 bases. The trim removed 4 bases at V and 7 bases at J, leaving 5 bases unmatched. CDR3 length equals 14 residues. Germline lookup yields CDR1 SGDLS and CDR2 YYNGEE. The complete variable domain, with remaining parts taken from reference TRBV9 and TRBJ1-1, reads DSGVTQTPKHLITATGQRVTLRCSPRSGDLSVYWYQQSLDQGLQFLIQYYNGEERAKGNILERFSAQQFPDLHSELNLSSLELGDSALYFCASSPGTGGFEAFFGQGTRLTVV.

The rearrangement joins TRBV11-1 to TRBJ2-6; D gene uncertain. Looked up from germline, CDR1 is SGHAT and CDR2 is FQDESV (reference sequence). The CDR3 has 17 residues. Trimming shortened V by 1 base and J by 0 bases, and 10 bases separated the two germline ends. The CDR3 spells CASSLVYSSSGANVLTF. DNA of the CDR3: TGTGCCAGCAGCTTAGTTTACTCTAGCTCTGGGGCCAACGTCCTGACTTTC. The whole variable domain, remainder taken from reference TRBV11-1 and TRBJ2-6, is EAEVAQSPRYKITEKSQAVAFWCDPISGHATLYWYRQILGQGPELLVQFQDESVVDDSQLPKDRFSAERLKGVDSTLKIQPAELGDSAMYLCASSLVYSSSGANVLTFGAGSRLTVL.

V gene TRBV6-1 combines with J gene TRBJ2-7; D may be TRBD1 (6 bases). CDR1 and CDR2 (germline): MNHNS, SASEGT. V dropped 6 bases and J dropped 2 bases, with 11 bases sitting between them. This CDR3 is built from 13 residues. In DNA, the CDR3 is TGTGCCAGCAGCGCCGGGACAACCTACGAGCAGTACTTC. This translates into CASSAGTTYEQYF.

The V gene is TRBV6-1, the J gene TRBJ2-1; 9 bases are shared with TRBD2. The CDR3 extends over 16 amino acids. The V segment lost 4 bases and the J segment 4 bases; nucleotides outside the gene matches: 8. The germline CDR1 and CDR2 sequences are MNHNS and SASEGT. The CDR3 region is CASSALAGSAYNEQFF. In nucleotides, the CDR3 is TGTGCCAGCAGTGCCCTAGCGGGATCGGCTTACAATGAGCAGTTCTTC.

The CDR3 spells CASSSTPGELFF. The CDR3 coding sequence is TGTGCCAGCAGTTCTACTCCCGGGGAGCTGTTTTTT. This chain joins TRBV2 and TRBJ2-2; D uncertain. Trimming left V 5 bases short and J 6 bases short, with 7 bases between. The germline CDR1 and CDR2 sequences are SNHLY and FYNNEI. This CDR3 comprises 12 residues.

The genes are TRBV5-1 and TRBJ1-2; D uncertain. The CDR3 runs to 15 residues. Germline CDR1 SGHRS, CDR2 YFSETQ. V lost 1 base, J lost 6 bases, and 16 bases lay in between. CDR3 DNA sequence: TGCGCCAGCAGCTTGACAGCAGGTCTTTCCAATGGCTACACCTTC. Translating it yields CASSLTAGLSNGYTF.

The rearrangement joins TRBV7-2 to TRBJ2-7; TRBD1 matches 8 bases. Losses at the gene ends were 1 base for V and 0 bases for J; bases not matched to a gene: 2. There are 15 residues in the CDR3. From germline, CDR1 is SGHTA and CDR2 FQGNSA. Written as DNA, the CDR3 is TGTGCCAGCAGCTTAGGACAGGGGAGCTCCTACGAGCAGTACTTC. It codes for CASSLGQGSSYEQYF.

This clone appeared once. The chain is built from TRBV4-3 and TRBJ2-3, with D tentatively TRBD1 (6 bases). Germline V gene lookup returns CDR1 LGHNA and CDR2 YSLEER. Trimming stripped 0 bases from V and 2 bases from J, with 15 bases between. This CDR3 spans 17 amino acids. The CDR3: CASSQDWAGANTDTQYF. CDR3 DNA: TGCGCCAGCAGCCAAGATTGGGCAGGGGCCAACACAGATACGCAGTATTTT.

As for this clone: Other DNA sequences from this sample encode an identical CDR3 as well. V and J are TRBV4-3 and TRBJ2-7; no clear D gene. Germline V gives CDR1 LGHNA, CDR2 YSLEER. The CDR3 length is 13 residues. The ends were cut back, 0 bases at V and 4 bases at J, with 7 bases in the middle. CDR3 sequence reads: CASSQDRSYEQYF. CDR3 coding DNA: TGCGCCAGCAGCCAAGATCGCAGTTACGAGCAGTACTTC.